Each of the 8 T cell receptor beta chains below was sequenced from the same sample in a study of OX40 agonist ivuxolimab in advanced cancers. Clones were read by immunoSEQ multiplex PCR, and TCRdb kept only the in-frame ones, dropping some. This sample has about 78,000 clones, with roughly nine tenths found just once. Here the sequenced sample was CD4+ or CD8+ T cells sorted from blood, taken in a trial of the OX40 agonist ivuxolimab. These receptors were taken from an adult with an advanced solid tumor such as melanoma, head and neck, liver or kidney cancer.

V and J are TRBV11-2 and TRBJ1-1; unclear D gene. The CDR3 contains 15 residues. Germline V lookup: CDR1 SGHAT, CDR2 FQNNGV. Trimming took off 0 bases at V and 1 base at J, with 9 bases between the two ends. Here the CDR3 reads CASSLEWGRNTEAFF. The CDR3 DNA follows: TGTGCCAGCAGCTTAGAGTGGGGTAGGAACACTGAAGCTTTCTTT.

The chain recombines TRBV7-2 with TRBJ2-3, with D tentatively TRBD1 or TRBD2 (7 bases each). V was pared by 5 bases and J by 4 bases, with 22 bases between. The CDR3 consists of 17 residues. From germline, CDR1 is SGHTA and CDR2 FQGNSA. The CDR3 is CASSPSGGAEWADTQYF. The CDR3 DNA is TGTGCCAGCAGCCCCTCAGGGGGGGCTGAGTGGGCAGATACGCAGTATTTT.

As to this clone: At one of its ends the junction is not consistent with the germline gene, which may arise from a read error. The rearrangement joins TRBV19 to TRBJ1-4; D call uncertain. CDR1 and CDR2 from the germline V gene are LNHDA and SQIVND (reference sequence). CDR3 length: 13 residues. CDR3 coding DNA: TGTGCCAGTAGTATCTCTCGGGAGGGCTTAATACTTTTT. Protein: CASSISREGLILF. The full variable domain, rest sourced from reference TRBV19 and TRBJ1-4, is DGGITQSPKYLFRKEGQNVTLSCEQNLNHDAMYWYRQDPGQGLRLIYYSQIVNDFQKGDIAEGYSVSREKKESFPLTVTSAQKNPTAFYLCASSISREGLILFGSGTQLSVL.

This rearrangement joins TRBV2 to TRBJ2-6, with D perhaps matching TRBD1 (5 bases). Germline V gene lookup returns CDR1 SNHLY and CDR2 FYNNEI. Trimming took 6 bases from V and 0 from J, leaving 9 bases between them. The CDR3 is 15 residues long. CDR3 nucleotide sequence: TGTGCCAGCAGGCTACAGGTCTCTGGGGCCAACGTCCTGACTTTC. Encoded protein: CASRLQVSGANVLTF. Full variable domain (remainder filled in from reference TRBV2 and TRBJ2-6): EPEVTQTPSHQVTQMGQEVILRCVPISNHLYFYWYRQILGQKVEFLVSFYNNEISEKSEIFDDQFSVERPDGSNFTLKIRSTKLEDSAMYFCASRLQVSGANVLTFGAGSRLTVL.

The chain links TRBV28 to TRBJ1-1, with 8 bases identical to TRBD1. The CDR3 has 12 residues. With 10 bases clipped from V and 3 bases from J, the junction kept 4 bases outside the gene matches. Germline CDR1 MDHEN, CDR2 SYDVKM. The CDR3 sequence is CATQGVHTEAFF. CDR3 nucleotides: TGTGCCACACAGGGGGTTCACACTGAAGCTTTCTTT.

The V call is TRBV5-8, the J call TRBJ2-3; D could derive from TRBD1 or TRBD2 (5 bases each). This CDR3 has 15 residues. Trimming took off 2 bases at V and 8 bases at J, with 18 bases between the two ends. The germline CDR1 and CDR2 sequences are SGHTS and YDEGEE. The CDR3 DNA is TGTGCCAGCAGCTTTGGTCTAGCCAAAAGGGGTACGCAGTATTTT. This sequence encodes CASSFGLAKRGTQYF.

This clone was detected only once. This chain uses TRBV7-8 with TRBJ1-5; D may be TRBD1 (5 bases). In germline, CDR1 is SGHVS, CDR2 FQNEAQ. Trimming cost V 1 base and J 14 bases, with 18 bases left between them. The CDR3 is 14 residues long. In nucleotides, the CDR3 is TGTGCCAGCAGCTTAGTAGAGGGAGGGACCCAAAAGCATTTT. This translates into CASSLVEGGTQKHF.

This chain links TRBV7-8 with TRBJ1-1; D remains ambiguous. V shed 4 bases and J shed 8 bases, with 17 bases lying between them. The germline V gene encodes CDR1 SGHVS and CDR2 FQNEAQ. The CDR3 sequence is 14 residues long. DNA for the CDR3: TGTGCCAGCAGCTCCCGCTTTGGCAGCGGGGAAGCTTTCTTT. It codes for CASSSRFGSGEAFF.